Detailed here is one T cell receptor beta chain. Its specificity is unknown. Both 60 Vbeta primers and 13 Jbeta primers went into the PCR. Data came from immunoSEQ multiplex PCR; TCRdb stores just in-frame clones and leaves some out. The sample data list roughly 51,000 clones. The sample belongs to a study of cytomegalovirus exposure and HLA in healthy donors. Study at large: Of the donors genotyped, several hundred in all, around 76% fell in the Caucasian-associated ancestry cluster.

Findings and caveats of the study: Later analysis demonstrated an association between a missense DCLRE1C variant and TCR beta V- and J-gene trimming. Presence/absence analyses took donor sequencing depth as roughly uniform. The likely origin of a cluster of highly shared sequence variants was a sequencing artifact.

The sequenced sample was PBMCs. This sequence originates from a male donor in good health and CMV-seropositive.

The CDR3 nucleotides read TGTGCCAGCAGCCCCGGGGTAGAGGGGGGGCCCCTCTATGGCTACACCTTC. Translated: CASSPGVEGGPLYGYTF. J is TRBJ1-2 and V is TRBV9; a possible D gene is TRBD1 (6 bases). Germline V gene data show CDR1 as SGDLS and CDR2 as YYNGEE. This CDR3 region has 17 residues. V lost 4 bases and J lost 4, with 23 bases in between.